This T cell receptor beta chain was observed in a study of Ad26.COV2.S vaccination and SARS-CoV-2 variants. TCRdb's copy holds only in-frame clones and misses some; the assay was immunoSEQ multiplex PCR. Among hundreds of thousands of clones, about 90% were seen once, and the ten largest hold roughly 3.9%. This CDR3 region has 17 residues. The germline V and J ends were trimmed by 1 base and 0 bases, with 15 bases remaining between them. Germline assignment: CDR1 SGHTA and CDR2 FQGTGA. This clonotype originated in a human donor who had recovered from COVID-19. The chain combines TRBV7-3 with TRBJ2-5; D unresolved. The sample in question was peripheral blood, obtained after recovery from COVID-19. The CDR3 DNA follows: TGTGCCAGCAGCTTAAGAATGGCGAACCCGTACCAAGAGACCCAGTACTTC. Encoded protein: CASSLRMANPYQETQYF.